Presented here are 23 T cell receptor beta chains from one specimen sequenced in a study of graft-versus-host responses after intestinal transplantation. Only in-frame clones appear in the TCRdb table, and some are missing; sequencing was by immunoSEQ multiplex PCR. The table includes about 15,000 clones, 67% detected once. Grafts had their tissue processed, releasing intraepithelial and lamina propria lymphocytes. The sequencing here drew on ileum tissue, taken almost 700 days after intestinal transplantation. The receptors were gathered from a human patient who received an intestinal transplant, so some T cells may come from the graft donor.

This sequence joins TRBV2 and TRBJ2-5; D may be TRBD2 (6 bases). Trimming cost V 7 bases and J 5 bases, with 11 bases left between them. The CDR3 has 12 residues. Germline values: CDR1 SNHLY, CDR2 FYNNEI. This CDR3 is CASTGTPETQYF. The CDR3 DNA is TGTGCCAGCACGGGGACTCCTGAGACCCAGTACTTC. Together with reference TRBV2 and TRBJ2-5, the CDR3 gives the full variable domain: EPEVTQTPSHQVTQMGQEVILRCVPISNHLYFYWYRQILGQKVEFLVSFYNNEISEKSEIFDDQFSVERPDGSNFTLKIRSTKLEDSAMYFCASTGTPETQYFGPGTRLLVL.

The V gene is TRBV6-5, the J gene TRBJ2-7, with 11 nucleotides matching TRBD1. Germline CDR1 and CDR2: MNHEY and SVGAGI. V dropped 6 bases and J dropped 3; count of bases not matched to a gene: 7. The length of the CDR3 is 15 residues. The CDR3 DNA sequence: TGTGCCAGCAGCACCGGACAGGGGGCAGTCTACGAGCAGTACTTC. The encoded protein is CASSTGQGAVYEQYF.

Only a few counts were recorded for this clone. The CDR3 spells CASRTTQGNTEAFF. The DNA for the CDR3 is TGTGCCAGCAGAACTACTCAGGGAAACACTGAAGCTTTCTTT. The genes are TRBV27 and TRBJ1-1, with D possibly being TRBD1 (5 bases). This CDR3 has 14 residues. V gave up 6 bases and J gave up 2 bases, with 13 bases separating them. Germline loops: CDR1 MNHEY, CDR2 SMNVEV (reference sequence).

The rearrangement joins TRBV7-2 to TRBJ2-1; 7 nucleotides line up with TRBD2. CDR1 and CDR2 from the germline V gene are SGHTA and FQGNSA. CDR3 length equals 12 residues. The J segment lost 8 bases and the V segment lost 7 bases, leaving 5 bases of the junction unmatched. CDR3 in amino acids: CASTLGGYEQFF. The CDR3 bases are TGTGCCAGCACCCTGGGGGGGTATGAGCAGTTCTTC.

The gene calls are TRBV19 and TRBJ1-3; weak D call: TRBD1 (6 bases). Trimming removed 8 bases at V and 4 bases at J, with 15 bases between. Germline V CDR1 and CDR2: LNHDA, SQIVND (reference sequence). The CDR3 totals 14 residues. This chain's CDR3 is CASGGGGQGNTIYF. The CDR3 DNA follows: TGTGCCAGTGGAGGGGGGGGACAAGGAAACACCATATATTTT.

Only a few counts were recorded for this clone. V is TRBV6-1 and J is TRBJ2-1, with 11 bases lining up with TRBD2. The CDR3 has 15 amino acids. Trimming cost V 0 bases and J 6 bases; bases outside gene matches: 1. Germline loops: CDR1 MNHNS, CDR2 SASEGT. CDR3 protein: CASSEASGGANEQFF. The CDR3 DNA is TGTGCCAGCAGTGAAGCTAGCGGGGGGGCCAATGAGCAGTTCTTC.

The rearrangement links TRBV18 to TRBJ1-1; a possible D gene is TRBD1 (5 bases). The V gene lost 3 bases and the J gene lost 1 base, with 12 bases spanning the gap. The CDR3 sequence is 15 residues long. Germline V CDR1 and CDR2: KGHSH, LQKENI. The chain's CDR3 is CASSPRQQENTEAFF. The CDR3 nucleotides read TGTGCCAGCTCACCCCGACAGCAGGAGAACACTGAAGCTTTCTTT.

The chain employs TRBV7-2 and TRBJ2-7, with 7 positions matching TRBD1. Germline V gene data show CDR1 as SGHTA and CDR2 as FQGNSA. Trimming cost V 1 base and J 3 bases; bases outside gene matches: 6. The CDR3 contains 15 residues. The CDR3 spells CASSLVGQLYYEQYF. CDR3 DNA: TGTGCCAGCAGCTTAGTGGGACAGCTATACTACGAGCAGTACTTC.

V and J are TRBV4-1 and TRBJ1-2, with TRBD1 matching 7 bases. V gave up 0 bases and J gave up 5 bases; unmatched junction bases: 6. Germline V gives CDR1 MGHRA, CDR2 YSYEKL. CDR3 length equals 15 residues. The CDR3 nucleotides are TGCGCCAGCAGCCAAGATTTGAACAGGGGATATGGCTACACCTTC. Protein sequence: CASSQDLNRGYGYTF.

The V call is TRBV7-9, the J call TRBJ1-2; D unresolved. CDR3 length: 13 residues. V was trimmed by 1 base and J by 6 bases, leaving 9 bases between them. Germline V gene sequence: CDR1 SEHNR, CDR2 FQNEAQ (reference sequence). The DNA of the CDR3 is TGTGCCAGCAGCTTAGTTTTGCGGGATGGCTACACCTTC. It encodes CASSLVLRDGYTF.

This clone was observed a few times. The J gene is TRBJ2-1, the V gene TRBV7-2; a weak D match, TRBD2 (6 bases). The length of the CDR3 is 14 residues. V gave up 4 bases and J gave up 6 bases, with 13 bases separating them. Germline V CDR1 and CDR2: SGHTA, FQGNSA. CDR3 protein: CASSSQVGGNEQFF. The DNA for the CDR3 is TGTGCCAGCAGCTCCCAGGTCGGGGGCAATGAGCAGTTCTTC. Supplemented by reference TRBV7-2 and TRBJ2-1, the full variable domain reads GAGVSQSPSNKVTEKGKDVELRCDPISGHTALYWYRQSLGQGLEFLIYFQGNSAPDKSGLPSDRFSAERTGGSVSTLTIQRTQQEDSAVYLCASSSQVGGNEQFFGPGTRLTVL.

The chain recombines TRBV4-3 with TRBJ2-1, with D perhaps TRBD1 (5 bases). The CDR3 runs 14 residues. CDR1 and CDR2 from the germline V gene are LGHNA and YSLEER. Trimming cost V 3 bases and J 4 bases, with 10 bases left between them. The CDR3 loop is CASSHLTAYNEQFF. The DNA for the CDR3 is TGCGCCAGCAGCCACTTGACAGCGTACAATGAGCAGTTCTTC.

V is TRBV27 and J is TRBJ2-1; TRBD1 matches 8 bases. CDR3 length: 16 residues. J gave up 7 bases and V 3 bases, and 11 bases lay outside the gene matches. Germline V gene sequence: CDR1 MNHEY, CDR2 SMNVEV (reference sequence). The CDR3 protein is CASSFSGDRSENEQFF. The CDR3 DNA sequence: TGTGCCAGCAGTTTCTCTGGGGACAGGTCGGAAAATGAGCAGTTCTTC.

Written as DNA, the CDR3 is TGTGCCAGCAGTTTACGAGGGAGTCAGCCCCAGCATTTT. Translated: CASSLRGSQPQHF. The V and J genes are TRBV27 and TRBJ1-5; D is undetermined. Deletions cut 2 bases from V and 6 bases from J, with 8 bases between. The CDR3 is made up of 13 amino acids. The germline gives CDR1 MNHEY, CDR2 SMNVEV (reference sequence).

This CDR3 is CASSLAGGWTEAFF. The CDR3, as DNA: TGTGCCAGCAGCTTAGCAGGGGGATGGACTGAAGCTTTCTTT. The chain uses TRBV11-3 and TRBJ1-1, with 7 nucleotides matching TRBD1. This CDR3 is built from 14 residues. Trimming cost V 1 base and J 5 bases; bases outside gene matches: 4. Germline CDR1 is SGHNT and CDR2 is YENEEA.

In this sample, this clone is medium-sized. In DNA, the CDR3 is TGCGCCAGCAGCCATATGACGGCAGGAGGGATATATGGCTACACCTTC. It specifies CASSHMTAGGIYGYTF. This rearrangement joins TRBV4-3 to TRBJ1-2, with no clear D. The CDR3 totals 16 residues. The ends were cut back, 3 bases at V and 5 bases at J, with 19 bases in the middle. CDR1 is LGHNA, CDR2 YSLEER, per germline.

The rearrangement links TRBV5-1 to TRBJ1-1; TRBD1 matches 10 bases. J lost 6 bases, V lost 2 bases, and 10 bases had no gene match. The CDR3 has 16 residues. The V gene's germline CDR1 is SGHRS and CDR2 YFSETQ. The CDR3 DNA is TGCGCCAGCAGCTTCCGGACCGGGACAGGGGACTCTGAAGCTTTCTTT. Its translation: CASSFRTGTGDSEAFF. Complete variable domain (other parts from reference TRBV5-1 and TRBJ1-1): KAGVTQTPRYLIKTRGQQVTLSCSPISGHRSVSWYQQTPGQGLQFLFEYFSETQRNKGNFPGRFSGRQFSNSRSEMNVSTLELGDSALYLCASSFRTGTGDSEAFFGQGTRLTVV.

This rearrangement joins TRBV10-1 to TRBJ1-1, with 7 bases fitting TRBD1. This CDR3 comprises 12 residues. The junction had 3 bases not matched to a gene; V was cut back by 0 bases and J by 11 bases. Germline values: CDR1 WNHNN, CDR2 SYGVQD (reference sequence). CDR3 nucleotide sequence: TGCGCCAGCAGTGAGTCAGGGGGCGCGGCTTTCTTT. This translates into CASSESGGAAFF.

This clone counts as medium-sized (0.01 to 0.1%). The V call is TRBV5-6, the J call TRBJ1-1, with 8 bases that match TRBD1. Germline assignment: CDR1 SGHDT and CDR2 YYEEEE. CDR3 length: 14 residues. Losses at the gene ends were 6 bases for V and 1 base for J; bases not matched to a gene: 5. The CDR3 is CASKTGTGNTEAFF. The CDR3, as DNA: TGTGCCAGCAAGACCGGGACAGGGAACACTGAAGCTTTCTTT.

This sequence joins TRBV7-9 and TRBJ2-3, with a tentative D call TRBD2 (7 bases). Germline V CDR1 and CDR2: SEHNR, FQNEAQ (reference sequence). The CDR3 contains 15 residues. With 5 bases removed from V and 0 bases from J, the gap between germline ends came to 12 bases. The CDR3: CASSLRGPSTDTQYF. CDR3 nucleotides: TGTGCCAGCAGCCTGCGGGGGCCAAGCACAGATACGCAGTATTTT.

The CDR3 DNA reads as TGTGCCAGCAGCTCGGGGAGGGCAGCCGCCGGGGAGCTGTTTTTT. Its protein product is CASSSGRAAAGELFF. The chain is built from TRBV9 and TRBJ2-2, with 7 positions matching TRBD2. Per the germline V gene, CDR1 is SGDLS and CDR2 is YYNGEE. The CDR3 consists of 15 residues. The junction had 9 bases not matched to a gene; V was cut back by 4 bases and J by 6 bases.

CDR3 in amino acids: CASSQDWTGGTEAFF. The DNA of the CDR3 is TGCGCCAGCAGCCAAGATTGGACAGGGGGGACTGAAGCTTTCTTT. The chain carries TRBV4-1 and TRBJ1-1; 10 nucleotides line up with TRBD1. With 0 bases clipped from V and 5 bases from J, the junction kept 3 bases outside the gene matches. This CDR3 has 15 amino acids. Germline V gene sequence: CDR1 MGHRA, CDR2 YSYEKL.

V gene TRBV11-2 combines with J gene TRBJ1-5; D possibly corresponds to TRBD1 (5 bases). V was pared by 1 base and J by 0 bases, with 7 bases between. CDR1 and CDR2 from the germline V gene are SGHAT and FQNNGV. The CDR3 is 15 amino acids. The CDR3 bases are TGTGCCAGCAGCTTAGGGACATATAGCAATCAGCCCCAGCATTTT. Translation gives CASSLGTYSNQPQHF.